This entry lists 30 T cell receptor beta chains sequenced from one sample in a study of long-term antiretroviral therapy in people with HIV. The assay, immunoSEQ v3.0, was run at survey level. Method: immunoSEQ multiplex PCR; TCRdb's copy keeps in-frame clones and lacks some. Here the sample spans 40,000 or so clones, over 80% being singletons. The sample here was unsorted PBMCs, taken 1 year after starting antiretroviral therapy. The origin of the receptors is a young man with HIV.

The table lists this clone with a few counts. The chain carries TRBV5-1 and TRBJ2-7; tentative D call: TRBD2 (6 bases). V shed 1 base and J shed 5 bases, with 13 bases lying between them. The CDR3 is 14 amino acids. Germline CDR1 SGHRS, CDR2 YFSETQ. CDR3 in DNA: TGCGCCAGCAGCTTGTACGGGAGTGGAGACGAGCAGTACTTC. It specifies CASSLYGSGDEQYF.

The rearrangement links TRBV5-4 to TRBJ2-5; D uncertain. The DNA matches TRBJ2-7 better at its end, which makes the J call doubtful. The CDR3 extends over 13 amino acids. Germline V gene lookup returns CDR1 SGHNT and CDR2 YYREEE (reference sequence). Here the CDR3 reads CASSLESDYEQYF. CDR3 bases: TGTGCCAGCAGCTTGGAATCGGACTACGAGCAGTACTTC.

V usage is TRBV29-1 and J usage is TRBJ2-3; D unresolved. The length of the CDR3 is 15 residues. Trimming stripped 6 bases from V and 1 base from J, with 17 bases between. From germline, CDR1 is SQVTM and CDR2 ANQGSEA. The CDR3 DNA is TGCAGCGTGGCATTAGGTGGTTCACGCACAGATACGCAGTATTTT. Protein product: CSVALGGSRTDTQYF.

The chain combines TRBV6-5 with TRBJ2-5; 9 bases agree with TRBD2. The germline V gene encodes CDR1 MNHEY and CDR2 SVGAGI. The V gene end was trimmed by 5 bases and the J gene end by 5 bases; junction bases not matched to a gene: 9. The CDR3 length is 15 residues. Here the CDR3 DNA reads TGTGCCAGCAGTATAGCGGGAGCCGGAATGGAGACCCAGTACTTC. Its protein product is CASSIAGAGMETQYF.

This chain joins TRBV27 and TRBJ1-2; 9 bases map to TRBD1. This CDR3 spans 16 amino acids. Germline V gene data show CDR1 as MNHEY and CDR2 as SMNVEV (reference sequence). V dropped 5 bases and J dropped 5; count of bases not matched to a gene: 12. CDR3 DNA: TGTGCCAGCAGTCCCTTATCGGACAGGGGAAAGTATGGCTACACCTTC. Protein sequence: CASSPLSDRGKYGYTF.

V is TRBV7-9 and J is TRBJ2-2; D is uncertain. The germline CDR1 and CDR2 sequences are SEHNR and FQNEAQ (reference sequence). The CDR3 length is 17 residues. Deletions cut 3 bases from V and 4 bases from J, with 18 bases between. CDR3 nucleotides: TGTGCCAGCAGCTTGGCCTCAGGTCCCTTAAGCACCGGGGAGCTGTTTTTT. Translated, it gives CASSLASGPLSTGELFF.

The CDR3 here is CASSAHGGNGEKLFF. As DNA, the CDR3 is TGTGCCAGCAGCGCGCACGGGGGGAACGGGGAAAAACTGTTTTTT. V and J are TRBV9 and TRBJ1-4; perhaps TRBD1 as D (5 bases). The V end was cut by 3 bases, the J end by 8 bases, with 17 bases between. This CDR3 is 15 amino acids long. CDR1 and CDR2 (germline): SGDLS, YYNGEE.

This sequence joins TRBV4-1 and TRBJ2-1, with D perhaps TRBD1 or TRBD2 (5 bases each). Germline CDR1 is MGHRA and CDR2 is YSYEKL. Trimming cost V 0 bases and J 7 bases, with 13 bases left between them. This CDR3 region has 15 residues. This CDR3 is CASSQDPQGGNEQFF. CDR3 nucleotide sequence: TGCGCCAGCAGCCAAGATCCCCAGGGCGGGAATGAGCAGTTCTTC.

This chain uses TRBV18 with TRBJ2-2; 7 bases map to TRBD1. The V gene's germline CDR1 is KGHSH and CDR2 LQKENI. There are 15 residues in the CDR3. Unmatched junction bases numbered 4, after V lost 2 bases and J lost 4 bases. CDR3 nucleotides: TGTGCCAGCTCACCAAGGCAGGGGGTCACCGGGGAGCTGTTTTTT. Amino acid sequence: CASSPRQGVTGELFF.

The V and J genes are TRBV6-1 and TRBJ1-5, with D tentatively TRBD1 (5 bases). CDR1 is MNHNS, CDR2 SASEGT, per germline. CDR3 size: 14 residues. V was cut by 3 bases and J by 3 bases, with 9 bases left in between. CDR3 region: CASSDSGPNQPQHF. The CDR3 bases are TGTGCCAGCAGTGATTCAGGGCCCAATCAGCCCCAGCATTTT.

V usage is TRBV27 and J usage is TRBJ2-7; D is perhaps TRBD1 or TRBD2 (5 bases each). Per the germline V gene, CDR1 is MNHEY and CDR2 is SMNVEV (reference sequence). The CDR3 loop spans 13 amino acids. The V end was cut by 3 bases, the J end by 7 bases, with 13 bases between. CDR3 DNA sequence: TGTGCCAGCAGTTTGCACGGGACGGGGGAGCAGTACTTC. Its protein is CASSLHGTGEQYF.

V gene TRBV9 combines with J gene TRBJ2-2; TRBD2 aligns across 7 bases. The V gene end was trimmed by 0 bases and the J gene end by 3 bases; junction bases not matched to a gene: 17. Germline CDR1 and CDR2: SGDLS and YYNGEE. The CDR3 has 20 residues. CDR3 in amino acids: CASSVVGREDPRGYTGELFF. CDR3 DNA: TGTGCCAGCAGCGTAGTTGGACGGGAGGACCCCCGGGGGTACACCGGGGAGCTGTTTTTT.

The V call is TRBV6-1, the J call TRBJ1-2; 7 bases align to TRBD1. V shed 3 bases, J shed 4 bases, and the junction held 8 bases outside the gene matches. CDR1 is MNHNS and CDR2 is SASEGT in the germline V gene. This CDR3 comprises 15 residues. The CDR3 reads CASSEGQGGRYGYTF. The CDR3 DNA reads TGTGCCAGCAGTGAGGGGCAGGGGGGACGCTATGGCTACACCTTC.

This rearrangement joins TRBV12-5 to TRBJ2-1; 11 bases agree with TRBD2. CDR3 length: 15 residues. The trim removed 6 bases at V and 3 bases at J, leaving 4 bases unmatched. The germline V gene encodes CDR1 LGHNT and CDR2 FRNRAP. DNA for the CDR3: TGTGCTAGTGGGGCCGGGACTAGCGGCTACAATGAGCAGTTCTTC. Protein sequence: CASGAGTSGYNEQFF.

V usage is TRBV5-1 and J usage is TRBJ1-2; the D is unclear. Between the trimmed V and J ends, which lost 0 bases and 8 bases, there was a span of 5 bases. Germline loops: CDR1 SGHRS, CDR2 YFSETQ. The CDR3 is 11 amino acids. The CDR3 DNA reads TGCGCCAGCAGCTTGGATGGGGGCTACACCTTC. Its protein product is CASSLDGGYTF.

V is TRBV29-1 and J is TRBJ2-1; a possible D gene is TRBD1 (5 bases). From germline, CDR1 is SQVTM and CDR2 ANQGSEA. V dropped 1 base and J dropped 7 bases, with 14 bases sitting between them. The length of the CDR3 is 14 residues. CDR3 amino acids: CSVEGRAETNEQFF. CDR3 bases: TGCAGCGTTGAAGGCAGGGCCGAGACGAATGAGCAGTTCTTC.

This clone was recorded only once. V usage is TRBV18 and J usage is TRBJ2-1; D call uncertain. This CDR3 has 17 amino acids. Trimming removed 0 bases from V and 0 bases from J, with 12 bases in between. Germline CDR1 reads KGHSH; CDR2 reads LQKENI. The CDR3 bases are TGTGCCAGCTCACCACCGGCCCAGTTTAGCTCCTACAATGAGCAGTTCTTC. Translation gives CASSPPAQFSSYNEQFF.

V and J are TRBV7-9 and TRBJ2-3, with 9 bases fitting TRBD2. Germline CDR1 SEHNR, CDR2 FQNEAQ (reference sequence). The V gene end was trimmed by 5 bases and the J gene end by 2 bases; junction bases not matched to a gene: 8. The CDR3 runs 16 residues. This CDR3 reads CASSPGTSRVTDTQYF. CDR3 nucleotides: TGTGCCAGCAGCCCTGGGACTAGCCGTGTCACAGATACGCAGTATTTT.

The chain has TRBV7-9 and TRBJ1-2, with unresolved D. CDR3 length equals 12 residues. Deletions cut 5 bases from V and 8 bases from J, with 12 bases between. Germline V gene lookup returns CDR1 SEHNR and CDR2 FQNEAQ (reference sequence). The CDR3, as DNA: TGTGCCAGCAGCCCCAGGCAGGAAGGCTACACCTTC. It is translated as CASSPRQEGYTF.

In this sample, this clone turned up once. The genes are TRBV2 and TRBJ2-1; D perhaps matches TRBD2 (6 bases). The V end was cut by 6 bases, the J end by 5 bases, with 26 bases between. Germline V gene data show CDR1 as SNHLY and CDR2 as FYNNEI. The CDR3 sequence is 18 residues long. The DNA for the CDR3 is TGTGCCAGCAGCTCAAGGGGTCGGGGGAGGCCCTTGGACAATGAGCAGTTCTTC. Amino acids: CASSSRGRGRPLDNEQFF.

The rearrangement uses TRBV19 and TRBJ2-7, with 9 bases that match TRBD1. Germline V gene lookup returns CDR1 LNHDA and CDR2 SQIVND (reference sequence). There are 13 residues in the CDR3. V trimming: 5 bases; J trimming: 6 bases; junction bases outside the gene matches: 5. The CDR3 here is CASSPGTGFEQYF. In DNA, the CDR3 is TGTGCCAGTAGTCCCGGGACAGGGTTCGAGCAGTACTTC.

This clone was recorded only once. The chain combines TRBV10-3 with TRBJ2-1; 10 bases are a match to TRBD2. Germline V gene sequence: CDR1 ENHRY, CDR2 SYGVKD. CDR3 length: 15 amino acids. With V trimmed by 5 bases and J by 3 bases, 4 bases remained unmatched. The CDR3 nucleotides are TGTGCCATCAGTCTAGCGGGAGACAACTACAATGAGCAGTTCTTC. It yields the protein CAISLAGDNYNEQFF.

V and J are TRBV29-1 and TRBJ2-1, with a weak D call TRBD2 (5 bases). This CDR3 is 12 amino acids long. Germline values: CDR1 SQVTM, CDR2 ANQGSEA. V lost 3 bases to trimming and J lost 5 bases, with 8 bases between them. The CDR3 loop is CSVERANNEQFF. The CDR3 bases are TGCAGCGTTGAGAGGGCAAACAATGAGCAGTTCTTC.

This clone was seen a few times. V gene TRBV27 combines with J gene TRBJ1-2; a weak D match, TRBD1 (6 bases). The CDR3 totals 14 residues. V was trimmed by 4 bases and J by 7 bases, leaving 16 bases between them. Per the germline V gene, CDR1 is MNHEY and CDR2 is SMNVEV (reference sequence). The CDR3 region is CASSSPGRGGGYTF. CDR3 nucleotide sequence: TGTGCCAGCAGTTCCCCGGGCAGGGGTGGTGGCTACACCTTC.

The V gene is TRBV6-5, the J gene TRBJ2-1; D is tentatively TRBD1 or TRBD2 (5 bases each). Germline CDR1 is MNHEY and CDR2 is SVGAGI. There are 14 residues in the CDR3. Trimming left V 6 bases short and J 5 bases short, with 14 bases between. The CDR3 bases are TGTGCCAGCAGAAGTTCATTGGGGGACAATGAGCAGTTCTTC. The encoded protein is CASRSSLGDNEQFF.

The chain employs TRBV7-9 and TRBJ1-1; no clear D gene. Trimming pared 1 base from V and 1 base from J, leaving 10 bases between. Germline V lookup: CDR1 SEHNR, CDR2 FQNEAQ (reference sequence). The CDR3 totals 15 residues. The CDR3 here is CASSLGDEGNTEAFF. The CDR3 coding sequence is TGTGCCAGCAGCTTAGGGGATGAGGGGAACACTGAAGCTTTCTTT.

The J gene is TRBJ2-7, the V gene TRBV6-5; 12 nucleotides align to TRBD1. The CDR3 is 14 amino acids. Germline CDR1 reads MNHEY; CDR2 reads SVGAGI. Losses at the gene ends were 10 bases for V and 2 bases for J; bases not matched to a gene: 6. CDR3 nucleotide sequence: TGTGCCACCGCAGGGGACAGGGGGCCCTACGAGCAGTACTTC. Its protein product is CATAGDRGPYEQYF.

The chain is built from TRBV9 and TRBJ2-7; TRBD2 is a possible D gene (7 bases). Trimming shortened V by 1 base and J by 2 bases, and 10 bases separated the two germline ends. CDR1 and CDR2 (germline): SGDLS, YYNGEE. The CDR3 length is 14 residues. The CDR3 nucleotides read TGTGCCAGCAGCGTAAGGGGGGGTACCTACGAGCAGTACTTC. This sequence encodes CASSVRGGTYEQYF.

This chain links TRBV7-9 with TRBJ2-1; 7 bases agree with TRBD2. The germline gives CDR1 SEHNR, CDR2 FQNEAQ (reference sequence). Trimming removed 5 bases from V and 2 bases from J; junction bases left unmatched: 9. The CDR3 covers 16 residues. CDR3 sequence reads: CASSLRASGTYNEQFF. The DNA of the CDR3 is TGTGCCAGCAGCCTTAGGGCTAGCGGTACCTACAATGAGCAGTTCTTC.

The V call is TRBV25-1, the J call TRBJ1-3; TRBD1 might be the D (6 bases). This CDR3 is 14 amino acids long. CDR1 is MGHDK, CDR2 SYGVNS, per germline. Trimming stripped 6 bases from V and 5 bases from J, with 14 bases between. CDR3 residues: CASSQSGARNTIYF. The CDR3 DNA reads as TGTGCCAGCAGCCAATCAGGGGCCCGAAACACCATATATTTT.